This T cell receptor (beta chain) was retrieved from a study of cytomegalovirus exposure and HLA in healthy donors. The donors (healthy individuals) were bone marrow donors. Primers included in the PCR were 60 Vbeta and 13 Jbeta primers. TCRdb keeps only in-frame clones here, not all; method: immunoSEQ multiplex PCR. Found here are over 150,000 clones, about four fifths of them singletons; the top ten hold about 4.4%. Overall study results and limits: For presence/absence analyses, sequencing depth was assumed to be roughly uniform across donors. An analysis that was carried out later associated 16,951 TCR beta sequences with HLA alleles at 0.05 false discovery rate.

CDR3 length: 13 residues. The V gene end was trimmed by 7 bases and the J gene end by 6 bases; junction bases not matched to a gene: 3. CDR1 is MDHEN, CDR2 SYDVKM, per germline. As regards this clone: Its specificity is not known.

This TCR derives from a man aged 25 to 45 in good health and CMV-seropositive. The V and J genes are TRBV28 and TRBJ2-2; the match to TRBD2 covers 9 bases. Sequencing was carried out using PBMCs. CDR3 bases: TGTGCCAGCAATCTAGCGGGACCCGGGGAGCTGTTTTTT. The encoded protein is CASNLAGPGELFF. Looking up the rest from reference TRBV28 and TRBJ2-2 gives the full variable domain: DVKVTQSSRYLVKRTGEKVFLECVQDMDHENMFWYRQDPGLGLRLIYFSYDVKMKEKGDIPEGYSVSREKKERFSLILESASTNQTSMYLCASNLAGPGELFFGEGSRLTVL.